The present T cell receptor (beta chain) was sequenced within a study of identical twins. TCRdb re-analysed the 5' RACE reads in MiXCR, keeping a single row per CDR3 protein. This sample has over 600,000 distinct CDR3 sequences, with around 21% found just once. This clonotype appeared many times. Its antigen is unidentified. Trimming removed 5 bases from V and 0 bases from J; junction bases left unmatched: 1. The CDR3 extends over 16 amino acids. The study, taken as a whole, reports: Conclusions were drawn cross-sectionally by statistical analysis, without following the same donors.

Another study also made use of these data, one on T cells expressing NK-cell markers. That work states: In 5 to 7 donors, dominant CD3+CD56+NKG2C+ clones formed roughly 1.0-8% of CD8+ cells.

This sequence joins TRBV12-3 or TRBV12-4 and TRBJ2-1, with 13 positions matching TRBD2. Sequenced material: PBMCs. The receptor was isolated from a woman younger than 30 in good health. The CDR3, as DNA: TGTGCCAGCAGTCGGACTAGCGGGAGCTCCTACAATGAGCAGTTCTTC. Translating it yields CASSRTSGSSYNEQFF.